The clone carrying this TCR beta chain came up once. Its antigen remains unknown. Trimming shortened V by 5 bases and J by 2 bases, and 4 bases separated the two germline ends. The CDR3 totals 11 residues. Germline lookup yields CDR1 SGHAT and CDR2 FQNNGV. This record belongs to a study of cytomegalovirus exposure and HLA in healthy donors. General study points: TCR beta V- and J-gene trimming was later associated with a missense DCLRE1C variant.

PCR involved 60 Vbeta and 13 Jbeta primers. Using immunoSEQ multiplex PCR, the repertoire was profiled, and TCRdb retains in-frame clones only, with some absent. The table records about 130,000 clones, roughly 76% of them present only once. The receptor's source is a woman in her 50s in good health and CMV-seronegative. This chain joins TRBV11-2 and TRBJ2-7; no clear D gene. Sequencing was carried out using PBMCs. Written as DNA, the CDR3 is TGTGCCAGCAGCGTAACCTACGAGCAGTACTTC. Protein sequence: CASSVTYEQYF.